Presented here are 10 T cell receptor beta chains from one specimen sequenced in a study of memory CD4+ T cells and cytomegalovirus serostatus. Repertoires were generated with immunoSEQ multiplex PCR, while TCRdb's copy carries only in-frame clones and drops some. The profile shows under 45,000 clones, 60% to 85% of them singletons. The sort gate was single viable CD3+CD4+CD8-CD45RO+ cells for memory CD4+ T cells. Sequenced material: memory CD4+ T cells from blood. These TCRs come from an adult in good health and CMV-seronegative.

This clone was seen only a few times. The chain is built from TRBV19 and TRBJ1-2; D not certain. This CDR3 has 12 amino acids. Trimming stripped 8 bases from V and 2 bases from J, with 9 bases between. CDR1 and CDR2 from the germline V gene are LNHDA and SQIVND (reference sequence). In DNA, the CDR3 is TGTGCCAGTCTTGGGCACAACTATGGCTACACCTTC. Its translation: CASLGHNYGYTF.

For the CDR3, the DNA is TGTGCCAGCAGAGGGGGACAGGGAAGAACCGGGGAGCTGTTTTTT. Its translation is CASRGGQGRTGELFF. This sequence joins TRBV2 and TRBJ2-2; 9 bases match TRBD1. Germline V CDR1 and CDR2: SNHLY, FYNNEI. CDR3 length: 15 amino acids. The V segment lost 6 bases and the J segment 5 bases; nucleotides outside the gene matches: 7.

This CDR3 reads CASSFPPRDGYGYTF. DNA for the CDR3: TGTGCCAGCAGTTTCCCTCCCAGGGATGGCTATGGCTACACCTTC. V usage is TRBV11-2 and J usage is TRBJ1-2; the D gene is possibly TRBD1 (5 bases). CDR3 size: 15 residues. Trimming pared 6 bases from V and 4 bases from J, leaving 18 bases between. Per the germline V gene, CDR1 is SGHAT and CDR2 is FQNNGV. The whole variable domain, remainder taken from reference TRBV11-2 and TRBJ1-2, is EAGVAQSPRYKIIEKRQSVAFWCNPISGHATLYWYQQILGQGPKLLIQFQNNGVVDDSQLPKDRFSAERLKGVDSTLKIQPAKLEDSAVYLCASSFPPRDGYGYTFGSGTRLTVV.

The chain has TRBV5-5 and TRBJ2-7; a weak D match, TRBD1 (5 bases). Germline V gene data show CDR1 as SGHKS and CDR2 as YYEKEE (reference sequence). The CDR3 runs to 15 residues. The V end lost 4 bases, the J end lost 7 bases, and 21 bases lay between the germline ends. CDR3 amino acids: CASSPDRAGPGEQYF. In DNA, the CDR3 is TGTGCCAGCAGCCCCGATCGTGCAGGGCCTGGGGAGCAGTACTTC.

The V gene is TRBV7-2, the J gene TRBJ1-1; D not resolved. The V end was cut by 3 bases, the J end by 1 base, with 9 bases between. The CDR3 sequence is 14 residues long. Germline CDR1 and CDR2: SGHTA and FQGNSA. CDR3 sequence reads: CASSFWGKNTEAFF. For the CDR3, the DNA is TGTGCCAGCAGCTTTTGGGGAAAGAACACTGAAGCTTTCTTT.

V gene TRBV30 combines with J gene TRBJ2-3; D gene unclear. V shed 0 bases and J shed 0 bases, with 28 bases lying between them. The CDR3 runs to 21 residues. The germline V gene has CDR1 GTSNPN and CDR2 SVGIG (reference sequence). CDR3: CAWSVWLSPEVAFTSTDTQYF. In DNA, the CDR3 is TGTGCCTGGAGTGTATGGCTTTCGCCCGAGGTGGCATTTACTAGCACAGATACGCAGTATTTT.

This chain connects TRBV11-2 to TRBJ1-1; D is possibly TRBD1 (6 bases). The CDR3 totals 13 residues. CDR1 is SGHAT, CDR2 FQNNGV, per germline. Trimming took off 6 bases at V and 2 bases at J, with 10 bases between the two ends. This CDR3 is CASSTGTNTEAFF. CDR3 sequence (DNA): TGTGCCAGCAGTACCGGGACAAACACTGAAGCTTTCTTT.

This chain connects TRBV5-7 to TRBJ2-5; D call uncertain. TRBJ2-7 explains the end of the DNA better; the J call may be wrong. TRBV5-7 is designated an ORF whose function remains uncertain. The CDR3 sequence is 14 residues long. For the CDR3, the DNA is TGTGCCAGCAGCTTGGGACTGGGATGCCACGAGCAGTACTTC. Translating it yields CASSLGLGCHEQYF.

This clone was detected a few times. CDR3 coding DNA: TGTGCCAGCAGCCCCCAACAGGAGACCTATAATTCACCCCTCCACTTT. This codes for CASSPQQETYNSPLHF. The chain recombines TRBV11-2 with TRBJ1-6, with D possibly TRBD1 on 5 matching bases. This CDR3 contains 16 residues. Looked up from germline, CDR1 is SGHAT and CDR2 is FQNNGV. Trimming took off 5 bases at V and 2 bases at J, with 13 bases between the two ends.

The CDR3: CASSLLTPLANEQFF. CDR3 nucleotides: TGTGCCAGCAGCTTGCTGACCCCGCTAGCGAATGAGCAGTTCTTC. The V gene is TRBV7-9, the J gene TRBJ2-1, with D possibly matching TRBD2 (6 bases). This CDR3 is 15 amino acids long. V gave up 3 bases and J gave up 7 bases, with 16 bases separating them. Germline assignment: CDR1 SEHNR and CDR2 FQNEAQ (reference sequence).